This TCR beta chain was profiled in a study of cytomegalovirus exposure and HLA in healthy donors. Study conclusions and caveats: The classifier, whose performance was assessed in both the original and validation cohorts, reportedly diagnosed cytomegalovirus status with high specificity and sensitivity. Donors belonging to an Asian-associated ancestry cluster reportedly showed fewer N-insertions in productive TCRs than the roughly 700-donor mean, according to what a later analysis found. Later analysis identified about 17,000 TCR beta sequences associated with HLA alleles, using a false discovery rate threshold of 0.05.

The PCR employed 60 Vbeta primers together with 13 Jbeta primers. Clones were sequenced by immunoSEQ multiplex PCR, and TCRdb holds only the in-frame ones, with some missing. The repertoire holds roughly 190,000 clones, with roughly 77% as singletons. On this clone: Its antigen is as yet unknown.

The material sequenced was PBMCs. The sequence was obtained from a woman aged 45-65 years in good health and CMV-seronegative.

The CDR3 nucleotides are TGTGCCAGCTCCCTGGGACTAGCGGGCGGACAAGAGACCCAGTACTTC. Translation: CASSLGLAGGQETQYF. V gene TRBV18 combines with J gene TRBJ2-5; 12 bases line up with TRBD2. This CDR3 comprises 16 residues. With V trimmed by 6 bases and J by 2 bases, 7 bases remained unmatched. Germline CDR1 is KGHSH and CDR2 is LQKENI.